This T cell receptor beta chain came from a study of human T cells and chemical hapten exposure. Trimming left V 7 bases short and J 4 bases short, with 15 bases between. CDR1 is SQVTM, CDR2 ANQGSEA, per germline. This CDR3 has 13 residues. This clonotype has ten or more counts. TCRdb itself ran the RACE reads through MiXCR, one entry per CDR3 protein. The sample yields fewer than 85,000 distinct CDR3 sequences, 9.5% to 13% seen once. Time point of the sample: patch test 2, 6 weeks after DPC sensitization. Noted treatment: therapeutic diphenylcyclopropenone sensitization with weekly scalp DPC. The J gene is TRBJ2-3, the V gene TRBV29-1; D unresolved. This receptor was identified in a woman in her twenties or thirties with alopecia areata. Some clones in this sample may be carry-over from other donors' samples. This material consisted of whole blood, taken in connection with sensitization to the hapten diphenylcyclopropenone (DPC). CDR3 DNA: TGCAGCGCTTCCCCCTCGAGAGCAGATACGCAGTATTTT. It translates to CSASPSRADTQYF.